This record covers a single T cell receptor beta chain. Its antigen is unidentified. TCRdb re-called the 5' RACE reads with MiXCR, one entry per CDR3 protein. The sample carries 300,000 to 450,000 distinct CDR3 sequences, about 6.2% recorded once. The record originates from a study of T cells after yellow fever vaccination. Findings and caveats of the study: The booster saw the reappearance of most primary-vaccination clones (nearly 98% CD4, almost 90% CD8). The secondary response was weaker, and its peak arrived faster, on day 5 versus 15.

Germline V gives CDR1 SGHDT, CDR2 YYEEEE. J was trimmed by 0 bases and V by 4 bases; bases with no gene match: 8. The CDR3 runs to 16 residues. Specimen: PBMCs, collected 5 days after the yellow fever booster vaccination. This rearrangement joins TRBV5-6 to TRBJ2-3, with 7 bases that match TRBD2. This clonotype was obtained from a man aged 25 to 45 who received the YFV17D yellow fever vaccine. CDR3 coding DNA: TGTGCCAGCAGCCTGGGACTAATCGCTAGCACAGATACGCAGTATTTT. Protein sequence: CASSLGLIASTDTQYF.